This T cell receptor (beta chain) was recovered during a study of beta chain features in type 1 diabetes. At the level of the study: Regarding age, gender and cell yields, patients proved similar to healthy donors.

The V gene's germline CDR1 is MDHEN and CDR2 SYDVKM. With V trimmed by 5 bases and J by 3 bases, 6 bases remained unmatched. CDR3 length: 15 residues. As for this clone: Its matching antigen is unknown. Other DNA sequences in this specimen translate into the identical CDR3.

Each sorted population was over 98% pure. The entirety of the isolated RNA underwent reverse transcription, so expressed TCRB transcripts were sequenced. Profiling relied on immunoSEQ multiplex PCR, and the TCRdb table lists in-frame clones only, not all of them. Of 300,000 to 400,000 clones in the sample, around an eighth are singletons; the top ten hold about 0.017%. Study-wide points: Unsettled here was the matter of whether HLA type influences TCRB rearrangement. Among patients with Type 1 diabetes, TCRB CDR3s were moderately but significantly shorter in every one of the four CD4+ subsets.

The specimen was naive CD4+ T cells from blood. The receptor's source is a man aged 18 to 30 in good health. V is TRBV28 and J is TRBJ2-1; TRBD1 agrees at 8 bases. Here the CDR3 reads CASSPGQGGYNEQFF. The CDR3 nucleotides are TGTGCCAGCAGTCCAGGACAGGGTGGCTACAATGAGCAGTTCTTC. The complete variable domain, with remaining parts taken from reference TRBV28 and TRBJ2-1, reads DVKVTQSSRYLVKRTGEKVFLECVQDMDHENMFWYRQDPGLGLRLIYFSYDVKMKEKGDIPEGYSVSREKKERFSLILESASTNQTSMYLCASSPGQGGYNEQFFGPGTRLTVL.